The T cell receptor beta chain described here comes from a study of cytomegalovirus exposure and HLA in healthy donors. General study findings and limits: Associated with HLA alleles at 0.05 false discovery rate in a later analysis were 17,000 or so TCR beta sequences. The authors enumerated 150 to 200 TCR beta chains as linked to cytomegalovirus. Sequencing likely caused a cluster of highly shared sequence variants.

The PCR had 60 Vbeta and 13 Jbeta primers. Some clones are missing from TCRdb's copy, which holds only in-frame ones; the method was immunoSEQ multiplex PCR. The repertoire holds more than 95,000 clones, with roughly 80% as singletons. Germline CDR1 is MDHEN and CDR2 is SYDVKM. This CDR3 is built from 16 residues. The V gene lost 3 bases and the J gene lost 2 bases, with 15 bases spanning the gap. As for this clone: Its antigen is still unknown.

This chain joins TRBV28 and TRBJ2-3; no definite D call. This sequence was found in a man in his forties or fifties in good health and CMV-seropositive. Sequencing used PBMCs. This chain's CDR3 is CASSFNLVAPTDTQYF. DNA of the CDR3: TGTGCCAGCAGTTTTAATCTAGTCGCTCCCACAGATACGCAGTATTTT.